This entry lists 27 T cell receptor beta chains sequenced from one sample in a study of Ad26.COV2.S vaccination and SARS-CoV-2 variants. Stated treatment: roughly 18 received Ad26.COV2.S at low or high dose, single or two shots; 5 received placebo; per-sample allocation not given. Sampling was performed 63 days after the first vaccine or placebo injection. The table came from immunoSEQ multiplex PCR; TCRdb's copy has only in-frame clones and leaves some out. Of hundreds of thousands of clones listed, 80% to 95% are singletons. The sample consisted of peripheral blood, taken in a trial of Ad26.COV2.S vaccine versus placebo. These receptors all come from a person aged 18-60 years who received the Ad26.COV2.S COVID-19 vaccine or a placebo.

This CDR3 is CASSLAGWAGGKEAFF. CDR3 coding DNA: TGCGCCAGCAGCTTGGCCGGTTGGGCGGGAGGGAAAGAAGCTTTCTTT. The V call is TRBV5-1, the J call TRBJ1-1, with D unclear. Trimming took off 0 bases at V and 8 bases at J, with 20 bases between the two ends. From germline, CDR1 is SGHRS and CDR2 YFSETQ. The CDR3 covers 16 residues. The variable domain in full, completed from reference TRBV5-1 and TRBJ1-1, reads KAGVTQTPRYLIKTRGQQVTLSCSPISGHRSVSWYQQTPGQGLQFLFEYFSETQRNKGNFPGRFSGRQFSNSRSEMNVSTLELGDSALYLCASSLAGWAGGKEAFFGQGTRLTVV.

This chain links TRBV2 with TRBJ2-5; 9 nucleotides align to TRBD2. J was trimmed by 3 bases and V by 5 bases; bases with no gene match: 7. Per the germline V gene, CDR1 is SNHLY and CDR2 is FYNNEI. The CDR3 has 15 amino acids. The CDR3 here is CASSHPAGGKETQYF. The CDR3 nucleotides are TGTGCCAGCAGTCATCCAGCGGGGGGAAAAGAGACCCAGTACTTC.

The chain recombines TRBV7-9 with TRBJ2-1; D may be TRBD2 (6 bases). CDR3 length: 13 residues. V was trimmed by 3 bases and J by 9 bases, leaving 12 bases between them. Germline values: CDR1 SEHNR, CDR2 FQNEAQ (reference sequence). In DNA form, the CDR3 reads TGTGCCAGCAGCTTGGAGGGGTTGGGTGAGCAGTTCTTC. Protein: CASSLEGLGEQFF.

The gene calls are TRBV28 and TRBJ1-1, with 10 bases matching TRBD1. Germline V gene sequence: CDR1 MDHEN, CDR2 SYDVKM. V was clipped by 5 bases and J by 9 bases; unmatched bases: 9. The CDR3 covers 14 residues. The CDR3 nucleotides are TGTGCCAGCAGTCACCGGGGGACAGGGGCTAAAGCTTTCTTT. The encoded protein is CASSHRGTGAKAFF.

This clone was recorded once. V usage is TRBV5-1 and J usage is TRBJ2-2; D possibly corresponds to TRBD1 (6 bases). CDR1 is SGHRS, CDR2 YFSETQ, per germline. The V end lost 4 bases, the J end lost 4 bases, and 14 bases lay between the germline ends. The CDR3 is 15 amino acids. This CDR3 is CASSNNRAGTGELFF. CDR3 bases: TGCGCCAGCAGCAATAACAGGGCGGGCACCGGGGAGCTGTTTTTT.

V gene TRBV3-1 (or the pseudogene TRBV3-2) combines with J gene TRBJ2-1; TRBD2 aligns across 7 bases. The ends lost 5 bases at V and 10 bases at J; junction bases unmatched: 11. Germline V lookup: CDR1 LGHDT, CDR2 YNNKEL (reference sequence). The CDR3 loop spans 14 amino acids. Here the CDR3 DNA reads TGTGCCAGCAGCTTACAAGGTGGGAGGGTGGAGCAGTTCTTC. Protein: CASSLQGGRVEQFF.

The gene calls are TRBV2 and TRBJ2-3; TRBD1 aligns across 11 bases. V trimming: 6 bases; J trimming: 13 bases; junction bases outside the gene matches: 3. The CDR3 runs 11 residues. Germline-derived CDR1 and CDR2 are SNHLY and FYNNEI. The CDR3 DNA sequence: TGTGCCAGCAGATCGGGACAGGGGGAGTATTTT. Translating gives CASRSGQGEYF.

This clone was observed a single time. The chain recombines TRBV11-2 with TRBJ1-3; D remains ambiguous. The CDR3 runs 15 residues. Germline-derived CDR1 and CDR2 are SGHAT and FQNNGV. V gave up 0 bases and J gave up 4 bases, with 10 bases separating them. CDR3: CASSLDWAQGNTIYF. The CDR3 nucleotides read TGTGCCAGCAGCTTAGATTGGGCACAAGGAAACACCATATATTTT.

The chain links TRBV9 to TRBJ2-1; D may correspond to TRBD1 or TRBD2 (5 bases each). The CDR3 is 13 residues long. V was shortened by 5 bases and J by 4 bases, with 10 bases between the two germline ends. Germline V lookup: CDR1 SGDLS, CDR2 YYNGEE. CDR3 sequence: CASSWDGYNEQFF. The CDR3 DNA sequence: TGTGCCAGCAGTTGGGACGGTTACAATGAGCAGTTCTTC.

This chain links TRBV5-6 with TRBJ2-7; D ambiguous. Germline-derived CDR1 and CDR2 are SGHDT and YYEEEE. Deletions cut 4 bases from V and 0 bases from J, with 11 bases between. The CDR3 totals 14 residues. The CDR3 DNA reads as TGTGCCAGCAGCCAGCCGACGGACTCCTACGAGCAGTACTTC. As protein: CASSQPTDSYEQYF.

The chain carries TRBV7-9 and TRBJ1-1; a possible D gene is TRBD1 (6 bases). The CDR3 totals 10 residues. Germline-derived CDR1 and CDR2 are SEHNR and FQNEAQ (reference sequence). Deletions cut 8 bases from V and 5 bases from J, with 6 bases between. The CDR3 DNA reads TGTGCCAGCCAGGGGACTGAAGCTTTCTTT. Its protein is CASQGTEAFF.

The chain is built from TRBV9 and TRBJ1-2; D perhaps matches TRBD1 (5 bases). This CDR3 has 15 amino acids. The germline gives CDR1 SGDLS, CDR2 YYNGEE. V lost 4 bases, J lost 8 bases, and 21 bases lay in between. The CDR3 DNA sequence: TGTGCCAGCAGCTACCAGTCCCGGGGCCGACGGGGCTACACCTTC. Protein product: CASSYQSRGRRGYTF.

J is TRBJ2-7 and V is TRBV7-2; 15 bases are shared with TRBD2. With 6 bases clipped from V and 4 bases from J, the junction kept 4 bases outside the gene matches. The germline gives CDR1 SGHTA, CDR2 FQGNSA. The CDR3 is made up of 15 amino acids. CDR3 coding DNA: TGTGCCAGCAGTAGGACTAGCGGGGGGGATTACGAGCAGTACTTC. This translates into CASSRTSGGDYEQYF. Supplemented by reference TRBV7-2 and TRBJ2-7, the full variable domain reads GAGVSQSPSNKVTEKGKDVELRCDPISGHTALYWYRQSLGQGLEFLIYFQGNSAPDKSGLPSDRFSAERTGGSVSTLTIQRTQQEDSAVYLCASSRTSGGDYEQYFGPGTRLTVT.

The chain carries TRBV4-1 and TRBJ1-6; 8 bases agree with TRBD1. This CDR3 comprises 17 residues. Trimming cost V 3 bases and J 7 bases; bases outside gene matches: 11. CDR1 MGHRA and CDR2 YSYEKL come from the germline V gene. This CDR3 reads CASSQAPVTGANSPLHF. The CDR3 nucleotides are TGCGCCAGCAGCCAGGCTCCAGTGACAGGGGCCAATTCACCCCTCCACTTT.

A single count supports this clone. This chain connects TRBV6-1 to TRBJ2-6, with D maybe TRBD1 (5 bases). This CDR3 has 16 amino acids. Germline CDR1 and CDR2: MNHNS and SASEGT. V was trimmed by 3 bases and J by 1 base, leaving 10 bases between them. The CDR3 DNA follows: TGTGCCAGCAGTGACTTCAGGGTATCTGGGGCCAACGTCCTGACTTTC. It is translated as CASSDFRVSGANVLTF.

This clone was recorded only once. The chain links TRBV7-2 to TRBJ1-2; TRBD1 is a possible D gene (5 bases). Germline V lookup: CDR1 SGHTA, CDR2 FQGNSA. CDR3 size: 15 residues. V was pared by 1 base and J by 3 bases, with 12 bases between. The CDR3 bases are TGTGCCAGCAGCTTAGATCCTGGGGACGACTATGGCTACACCTTC. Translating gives CASSLDPGDDYGYTF.

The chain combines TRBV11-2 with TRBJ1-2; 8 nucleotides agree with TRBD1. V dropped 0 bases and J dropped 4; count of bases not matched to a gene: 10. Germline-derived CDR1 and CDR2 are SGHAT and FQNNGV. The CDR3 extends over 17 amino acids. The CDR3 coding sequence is TGTGCCAGCAGCTTAGACGCAGGGGGCATCCCAATCTATGGCTACACCTTC. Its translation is CASSLDAGGIPIYGYTF.

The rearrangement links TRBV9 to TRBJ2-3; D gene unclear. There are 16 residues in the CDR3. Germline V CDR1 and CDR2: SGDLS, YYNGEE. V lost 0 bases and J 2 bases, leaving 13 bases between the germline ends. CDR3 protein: CASSVEGQPYTDTQYF. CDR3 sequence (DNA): TGTGCCAGCAGCGTAGAAGGTCAGCCATACACAGATACGCAGTATTTT.

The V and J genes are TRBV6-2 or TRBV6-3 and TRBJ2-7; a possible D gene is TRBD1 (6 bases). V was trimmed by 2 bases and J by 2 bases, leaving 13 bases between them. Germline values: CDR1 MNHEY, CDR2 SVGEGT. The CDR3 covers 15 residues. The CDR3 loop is CASSYNQDSTYEQYF. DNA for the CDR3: TGTGCCAGCAGTTACAATCAGGACAGCACCTACGAGCAGTACTTC.

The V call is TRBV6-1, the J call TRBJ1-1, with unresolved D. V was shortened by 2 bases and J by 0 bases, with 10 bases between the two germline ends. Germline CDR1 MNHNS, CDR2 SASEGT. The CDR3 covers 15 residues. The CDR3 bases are TGTGCCAGCAGTGAAAATAGGGTCATGAACACTGAAGCTTTCTTT. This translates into CASSENRVMNTEAFF.

The CDR3 DNA sequence: TGTGCCAGCAGTTGGCTTCAGGATGTAAACTATGGCTACACCTTC. It yields the protein CASSWLQDVNYGYTF. This chain joins TRBV6-2 or TRBV6-3 and TRBJ1-2; no clear D gene. CDR1 and CDR2 from the germline V gene are MNHEY and SVGEGT. With 4 bases removed from V and 2 bases from J, the gap between germline ends came to 14 bases. The CDR3 length is 15 residues.

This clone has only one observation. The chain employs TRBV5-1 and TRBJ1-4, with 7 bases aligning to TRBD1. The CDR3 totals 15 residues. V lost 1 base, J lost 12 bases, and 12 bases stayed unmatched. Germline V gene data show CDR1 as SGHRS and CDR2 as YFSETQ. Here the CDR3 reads CASSLPGQPPEELFF. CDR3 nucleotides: TGCGCCAGCAGCTTGCCGGGACAGCCCCCTGAGGAACTGTTTTTT.

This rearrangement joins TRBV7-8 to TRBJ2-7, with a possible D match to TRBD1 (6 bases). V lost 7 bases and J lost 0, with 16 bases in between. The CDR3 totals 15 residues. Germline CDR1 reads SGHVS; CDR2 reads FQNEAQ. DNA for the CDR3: TGTGCCAGCACCCCACAGGGTTCCAGCTCCTACGAGCAGTACTTC. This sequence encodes CASTPQGSSSYEQYF.

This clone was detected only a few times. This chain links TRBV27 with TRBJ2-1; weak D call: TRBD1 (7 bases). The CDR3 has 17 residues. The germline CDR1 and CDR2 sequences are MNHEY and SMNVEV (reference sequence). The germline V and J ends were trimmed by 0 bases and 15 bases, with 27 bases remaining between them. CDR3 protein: CASSLSPAVQGGIYWFF. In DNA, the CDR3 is TGTGCCAGCAGTTTATCTCCGGCGGTCCAGGGGGGAATTTATTGGTTCTTC.

CDR3 nucleotides: TGCGCCAGCAGCCTCATCCGACACGGGAGGAAGACAGATACGCAGTATTTT. Translating it yields CASSLIRHGRKTDTQYF. The V call is TRBV4-3, the J call TRBJ2-3; TRBD2 agrees at 7 bases. The V gene's germline CDR1 is LGHNA and CDR2 YSLEER. The CDR3 length is 17 residues. The V segment lost 4 bases and the J segment 3 bases; nucleotides outside the gene matches: 13.

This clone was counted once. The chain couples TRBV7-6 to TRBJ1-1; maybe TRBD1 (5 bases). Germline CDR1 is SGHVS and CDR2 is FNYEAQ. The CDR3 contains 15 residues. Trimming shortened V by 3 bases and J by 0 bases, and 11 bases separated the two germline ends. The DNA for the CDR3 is TGTGCCAGCAGCTTGCACGAGGGGATGAACACTGAAGCTTTCTTT. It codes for CASSLHEGMNTEAFF.

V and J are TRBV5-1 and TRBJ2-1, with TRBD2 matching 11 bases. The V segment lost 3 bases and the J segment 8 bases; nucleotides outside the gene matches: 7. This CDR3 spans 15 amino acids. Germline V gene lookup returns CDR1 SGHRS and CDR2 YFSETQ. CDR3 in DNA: TGCGCCAGCAGCTCCCTAGCGGGGGGTCTCGATGAGCAGTTCTTC. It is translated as CASSSLAGGLDEQFF.